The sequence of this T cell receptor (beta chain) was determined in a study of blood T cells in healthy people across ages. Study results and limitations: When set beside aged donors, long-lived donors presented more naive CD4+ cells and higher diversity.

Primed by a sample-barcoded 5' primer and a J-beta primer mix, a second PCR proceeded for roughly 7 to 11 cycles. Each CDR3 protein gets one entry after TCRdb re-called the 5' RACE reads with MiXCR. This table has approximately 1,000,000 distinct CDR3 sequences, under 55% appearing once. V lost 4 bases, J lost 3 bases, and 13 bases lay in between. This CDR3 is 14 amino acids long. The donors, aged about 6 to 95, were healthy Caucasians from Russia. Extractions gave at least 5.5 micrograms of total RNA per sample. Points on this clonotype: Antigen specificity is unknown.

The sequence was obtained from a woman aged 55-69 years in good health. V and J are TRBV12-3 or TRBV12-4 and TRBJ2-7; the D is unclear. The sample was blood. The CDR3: CASSSPGLIYEQYF. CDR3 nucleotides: TGTGCCAGCAGTTCCCCTGGGCTGATCTACGAGCAGTACTTC.